These 7 T cell receptor beta chains were sequenced from one sample in a study of shared clonotypes between healthy human individuals. Assay: immunoSEQ multiplex PCR; the TCRdb copy retains only in-frame clones and omits some. Here the sample spans around 640,000 clones, approximately 96% being singletons. CD45RO negativity and positive selection for CCR7 defined naive CD8 cells, a population that excluded terminally differentiated effector memory CD45RA+ cells. Sequencing input: naive CD8+ T cells sorted from blood. The receptors derive from a woman aged 25 to 45 in good health.

On this clone itself: This same CDR3 is encoded by further DNA sequences in the sample. The DNA for the CDR3 is TGTGCCAGCAGTCCTCTAGGGGGAGGAGAGACCCAGTACTTC. Translated: CASSPLGGGETQYF. The chain uses TRBV27 and TRBJ2-5; D tentatively reads TRBD1 or TRBD2 (6 bases each). This CDR3 is 14 amino acids long. CDR1 MNHEY and CDR2 SMNVEV come from the germline V gene (reference sequence). Trimming left V 5 bases short and J 4 bases short, with 14 bases between.

The table lists this clone with a few counts. This sample also contains other DNA sequences that code for the same CDR3. The chain has TRBV29-1 and TRBJ1-1; no clear D gene. This CDR3 is built from 10 residues. V was shortened by 6 bases and J by 1 base, with 3 bases between the two germline ends. The germline CDR1 and CDR2 sequences are SQVTM and ANQGSEA. In DNA, the CDR3 is TGCAGCGTCGAGAACACTGAAGCTTTCTTT. This translates into CSVENTEAFF.

The rearrangement links TRBV2 to TRBJ2-2; 8 bases are shared with TRBD1. The CDR3 is 16 residues long. V lost 4 bases, J lost 1 base, and 5 bases stayed unmatched. The V gene's germline CDR1 is SNHLY and CDR2 FYNNEI. The chain's CDR3 is CASSVETGVNTGELFF. CDR3 bases: TGTGCCAGCAGTGTTGAGACAGGGGTGAACACCGGGGAGCTGTTTTTT.

This clone was seen a handful of times. This chain links TRBV9 with TRBJ1-2; TRBD1 is a possible D gene (6 bases). CDR1 is SGDLS and CDR2 is YYNGEE in the germline V gene. V was pared by 4 bases and J by 8 bases, with 15 bases between. The CDR3 totals 13 residues. This CDR3 is CASSPGPGEGYTF. CDR3 nucleotides: TGTGCCAGCAGCCCCGGCCCAGGGGAAGGCTACACCTTC.

The genes are TRBV13 and TRBJ2-7, with D possibly being TRBD1 (5 bases). The CDR3 has 15 amino acids. The V end lost 5 bases, the J end lost 0 bases, and 14 bases lay between the germline ends. Germline lookup yields CDR1 PRHDT and CDR2 FYEKMQ (reference sequence). The CDR3 loop is CASSLRGPSSYEQYF. The CDR3 nucleotides read TGTGCCAGCAGCCTAAGGGGTCCCAGCTCCTACGAGCAGTACTTC.

This chain connects TRBV7-9 to TRBJ2-3; TRBD2 matches 10 bases. CDR3 length: 16 amino acids. With 4 bases clipped from V and 2 bases from J, the junction kept 6 bases outside the gene matches. The germline V gene has CDR1 SEHNR and CDR2 FQNEAQ (reference sequence). The CDR3 nucleotides read TGTGCCAGCAGCTCGACTAGCGGGTTAGACACAGATACGCAGTATTTT. Its translation: CASSSTSGLDTDTQYF.

The V call is TRBV5-1, the J call TRBJ2-5; D remains ambiguous. There are 13 residues in the CDR3. The V end was cut by 1 base, the J end by 5 bases, with 9 bases between. Germline lookup yields CDR1 SGHRS and CDR2 YFSETQ. CDR3 coding DNA: TGCGCCAGCAGCTTGAACGGAGCCGAGACCCAGTACTTC. This translates into CASSLNGAETQYF.